A single sample is the source of the 32 T cell receptor beta chains below, sequenced in a study of blood T cell repertoires in COVID-19. Repertoires were generated with immunoSEQ multiplex PCR, while TCRdb's copy carries only in-frame clones and drops some. In the table there are around 340,000 clones, 88% of which are singletons. The sequenced sample consisted of PBMCs or T cells enriched from blood (not recorded which). The receptors were gathered from a woman aged 25 to 45 who had been exposed to COVID-19.

The rearrangement links TRBV28 to TRBJ2-7; 9 positions agree with TRBD2. This CDR3 is built from 14 residues. Losses at the gene ends were 7 bases for V and 5 bases for J; bases not matched to a gene: 9. Germline-derived CDR1 and CDR2 are MDHEN and SYDVKM. CDR3 in amino acids: CASTRGTSSNEQYF. In DNA form, the CDR3 reads TGTGCCAGCACCCGGGGGACTAGCAGCAACGAGCAGTACTTC.

V is TRBV7-6 and J is TRBJ2-7; 8 bases fit TRBD2. The CDR3 consists of 15 residues. The V gene end was trimmed by 2 bases and the J gene end by 3 bases; junction bases not matched to a gene: 6. CDR1 is SGHVS and CDR2 is FNYEAQ in the germline V gene. Here the CDR3 reads CASSLRGGRNYEQYF. In nucleotides, the CDR3 is TGTGCCAGCAGCTTACGGGGGGGAAGGAACTACGAGCAGTACTTC. Full variable domain (rest looked up from reference TRBV7-6 and TRBJ2-7): GAGVSQSPRYKVTKRGQDVALRCDPISGHVSLYWYRQALGQGPEFLTYFNYEAQQDKSGLPNDRFSAERPEGSISTLTIQRTEQRDSAMYRCASSLRGGRNYEQYFGPGTRLTVT.

This sequence joins TRBV5-8 and TRBJ1-3, with D perhaps TRBD1 (5 bases). The CDR3 extends over 16 amino acids. The germline CDR1 and CDR2 sequences are SGHTS and YDEGEE. V gave up 2 bases and J gave up 2 bases, with 14 bases separating them. The CDR3 region is CASSFRQGGTGNTIYF. CDR3 in DNA: TGTGCCAGCAGCTTCAGGCAGGGAGGCACTGGAAACACCATATATTTT.

V gene TRBV5-1 combines with J gene TRBJ2-3; D possibly corresponds to TRBD2 (6 bases). The CDR3 is 14 residues long. Deletions cut 7 bases from V and 8 bases from J, with 20 bases between. The germline CDR1 and CDR2 sequences are SGHRS and YFSETQ. The DNA of the CDR3 is TGCGCCAGCGCGCTCCCGACCGAGGAGGGTACGCAGTATTTT. This sequence encodes CASALPTEEGTQYF.

This chain connects TRBV4-2 to TRBJ1-1, with a weak D call TRBD1 (5 bases). Trimming removed 0 bases from V and 6 bases from J, with 14 bases in between. The CDR3 consists of 15 residues. Germline lookup yields CDR1 LGHNA and CDR2 YNFKEQ. CDR3 sequence (DNA): TGTGCCAGCAGCCAAGAGGAGAGGGGAGGGGCTGAAGCTTTCTTT. Encoded protein: CASSQEERGGAEAFF.

This chain uses TRBV2 with TRBJ2-5; 8 nucleotides line up with TRBD1. CDR3 length: 14 amino acids. After removal of 6 bases from V and 1 base from J, the junction contained 4 bases not matched to a gene. CDR1 SNHLY and CDR2 FYNNEI come from the germline V gene. In DNA form, the CDR3 reads TGTGCCAGCAGGGGGGACAGGACCCAAGAGACCCAGTACTTC. Translating it yields CASRGDRTQETQYF.

The chain links TRBV11-1 to TRBJ2-5, with 9 bases aligning to TRBD1. Per germline, CDR1 SGHAT and CDR2 FQDESV (reference sequence). J gave up 4 bases and V 5 bases, and 11 bases lay outside the gene matches. This CDR3 comprises 16 residues. The DNA for the CDR3 is TGTGCCAGCAGCGACGGCGCCGGGACAGGGTTAGAGACCCAGTACTTC. Amino acids: CASSDGAGTGLETQYF.

V and J are TRBV24-1 and TRBJ2-1, with 7 positions matching TRBD1. The germline CDR1 and CDR2 sequences are KGHDR and SFDVKD. The CDR3 length is 16 residues. V shed 4 bases, J shed 4 bases, and the junction held 9 bases outside the gene matches. CDR3 residues: CATSDNTGVRYNEQFF. The CDR3 coding sequence is TGTGCCACCAGTGACAACACAGGGGTACGATACAATGAGCAGTTCTTC.

The J gene is TRBJ1-2, the V gene TRBV29-1; D is unclear. Trimming took 3 bases from V and 5 from J, leaving 10 bases between them. Germline loops: CDR1 SQVTM, CDR2 ANQGSEA. The CDR3 consists of 12 residues. In DNA form, the CDR3 reads TGCAGCGTTGATTCAGGCCCTTATGGCTACACCTTC. Encoded protein: CSVDSGPYGYTF.

V is TRBV5-1 and J is TRBJ2-7; 8 bases are a match to TRBD2. Germline CDR1 reads SGHRS; CDR2 reads YFSETQ. V lost 4 bases, J lost 0 bases, and 6 bases stayed unmatched. The CDR3 runs to 15 residues. The CDR3 bases are TGCGCCAGCAGCACTACCGGGACTAGCTCCTACGAGCAGTACTTC. This translates into CASSTTGTSSYEQYF.

This clone was observed a single time. The genes are TRBV25-1 and TRBJ2-5; a weak D match, TRBD2 (5 bases). CDR1 is MGHDK, CDR2 SYGVNS, per germline. This CDR3 contains 17 residues. Trimming cost V 4 bases and J 1 base, with 19 bases left between them. CDR3 residues: CASSVATASEGQETQYF. CDR3 nucleotide sequence: TGTGCCAGCAGTGTGGCTACTGCGAGTGAGGGCCAAGAGACCCAGTACTTC.

This chain connects TRBV19 to TRBJ2-2; TRBD1 aligns across 8 bases. The CDR3 is made up of 15 amino acids. The trim removed 4 bases at V and 7 bases at J, leaving 8 bases unmatched. Germline assignment: CDR1 LNHDA and CDR2 SQIVND (reference sequence). The CDR3 DNA reads as TGTGCCAGTAGTAAGGGACAGGTCCACAGCGGGGAGCTGTTTTTT. It encodes CASSKGQVHSGELFF.

The CDR3 spells CSVGPRLNYGYTF. In DNA, the CDR3 is TGCAGCGTTGGTCCCAGATTAAACTATGGCTACACCTTC. V gene TRBV29-1 combines with J gene TRBJ1-2; D ambiguous. The CDR3 runs to 13 residues. V lost 4 bases, J lost 2 bases, and 11 bases lay in between. Germline-derived CDR1 and CDR2 are SQVTM and ANQGSEA.

The genes are TRBV19 and TRBJ1-5; 7 bases map to TRBD1. V lost 4 bases and J lost 6; bases outside the gene matches: 6. This CDR3 is built from 14 residues. Germline values: CDR1 LNHDA, CDR2 SQIVND (reference sequence). The CDR3 sequence is CASSNDRVGQPQHF. The CDR3 nucleotides are TGTGCCAGTAGTAACGACAGGGTGGGTCAGCCCCAGCATTTT.

J is TRBJ1-2 and V is TRBV13, with 7 bases identical to TRBD1. CDR1 and CDR2 from the germline V gene are PRHDT and FYEKMQ (reference sequence). V shed 4 bases, J shed 7 bases, and the junction held 15 bases outside the gene matches. The CDR3 extends over 16 amino acids. CDR3 protein: CASSSPRRQGSGGYTF. The CDR3 DNA reads TGTGCCAGCAGCTCCCCCCGACGACAGGGCTCGGGTGGCTACACCTTC.

The CDR3 sequence is CASSLRSQETQYF. In DNA, the CDR3 is TGTGCCAGCAGCTTACGGTCCCAAGAGACCCAGTACTTC. The chain recombines TRBV7-3 with TRBJ2-5; no clear D. Germline V gene lookup returns CDR1 SGHTA and CDR2 FQGTGA. V was cut by 2 bases and J by 1 base, with 5 bases left in between. The CDR3 covers 13 residues.

J is TRBJ1-2 and V is TRBV7-9; D might be TRBD1 (6 bases). CDR1 is SEHNR and CDR2 is FQNEAQ in the germline V gene (reference sequence). CDR3 length equals 13 residues. Trimming took off 5 bases at V and 8 bases at J, with 15 bases between the two ends. CDR3 sequence: CASSPIAGDGYTF. The CDR3 bases are TGTGCCAGCAGCCCAATTGCAGGGGACGGCTACACCTTC.

This clone has just one count. The rearrangement joins TRBV15 to TRBJ1-5; D uncertain. Germline V gives CDR1 LNHNV, CDR2 YYDKDF (reference sequence). V lost 5 bases and J lost 0, with 8 bases in between. CDR3 length equals 14 residues. DNA for the CDR3: TGTGCCACCAGCGGAGGTTATAGCAATCAGCCCCAGCATTTT. Encoded protein: CATSGGYSNQPQHF.

V is TRBV3-1 (or the pseudogene TRBV3-2) and J is TRBJ2-7; tentatively, D is TRBD2 (6 bases). The CDR3 has 16 amino acids. V was cut by 0 bases and J by 1 base, with 13 bases left in between. CDR1 and CDR2 (germline): LGHDT, YNNKEL (reference sequence). Here the CDR3 DNA reads TGTGCCAGCAGCCAAGATAACGGAGGGCGGTCCTACGAGCAGTACTTC. Translation gives CASSQDNGGRSYEQYF.

The genes are TRBV5-8 and TRBJ2-3; maybe TRBD1 (6 bases). The germline V and J ends were trimmed by 0 bases and 4 bases, with 15 bases remaining between them. Germline V gene data show CDR1 as SGHTS and CDR2 as YDEGEE. The CDR3 extends over 16 amino acids. The CDR3 here is CASSLALTGLPDTQYF. The CDR3 bases are TGTGCCAGCAGCTTGGCATTGACAGGACTCCCAGATACGCAGTATTTT.

CDR3 region: CASSPDRGSGNTIYF. In DNA, the CDR3 is TGCGCCAGCAGCCCCGACAGAGGCTCTGGAAACACCATATATTTT. This chain uses TRBV10-1 with TRBJ1-3, with D tentatively TRBD1 (5 bases). V was trimmed by 6 bases and J by 0 bases, leaving 12 bases between them. Germline CDR1 WNHNN, CDR2 SYGVQD (reference sequence). The CDR3 is 15 residues long.

The chain carries TRBV28 and TRBJ1-1, with 7 nucleotides matching TRBD1. Per the germline V gene, CDR1 is MDHEN and CDR2 is SYDVKM. The CDR3 contains 10 residues. The V gene end was trimmed by 8 bases and the J gene end by 9 bases; junction bases not matched to a gene: 3. CDR3 sequence reads: CASLGQQAFF. The CDR3 DNA follows: TGTGCCAGCTTGGGACAGCAAGCTTTCTTT.

V usage is TRBV5-1 and J usage is TRBJ2-2, with 7 nucleotides matching TRBD1. The ends lost 9 bases at V and 2 bases at J; junction bases unmatched: 16. The germline V gene has CDR1 SGHRS and CDR2 YFSETQ. This CDR3 has 17 residues. The CDR3 DNA sequence: TGCGCCACCTTTGACCGAAGGGACAGCTTCAACACCGGGGAGCTGTTTTTT. Amino acid sequence: CATFDRRDSFNTGELFF.

The chain recombines TRBV5-1 with TRBJ1-4; D call uncertain. This CDR3 contains 16 residues. The V gene's germline CDR1 is SGHRS and CDR2 YFSETQ. V was trimmed by 0 bases and J by 0 bases, leaving 9 bases between them. CDR3 loop: CASSLAWRSTNEKLFF. For the CDR3, the DNA is TGCGCCAGCAGCTTGGCGTGGAGGTCAACTAATGAAAAACTGTTTTTT.

The rearrangement joins TRBV9 to TRBJ1-1; 7 bases fit TRBD1. After removal of 3 bases from V and 0 bases from J, the junction contained 2 bases not matched to a gene. CDR1 is SGDLS and CDR2 is YYNGEE in the germline V gene. This CDR3 spans 14 amino acids. In DNA, the CDR3 is TGTGCCAGCAGCGGAGGGACAGTGAACACTGAAGCTTTCTTT. This translates into CASSGGTVNTEAFF. The variable domain in full, with the rest retrieved from reference TRBV9 and TRBJ1-1, is DSGVTQTPKHLITATGQRVTLRCSPRSGDLSVYWYQQSLDQGLQFLIQYYNGEERAKGNILERFSAQQFPDLHSELNLSSLELGDSALYFCASSGGTVNTEAFFGQGTRLTVV.

V usage is TRBV3-1 (or the pseudogene TRBV3-2) and J usage is TRBJ2-1, with 7 positions matching TRBD1. Losses at the gene ends were 5 bases for V and 5 bases for J; bases not matched to a gene: 9. Per the germline V gene, CDR1 is LGHDT and CDR2 is YNNKEL (reference sequence). The CDR3 has 15 residues. CDR3 sequence: CASSDDRVMDNEQFF. DNA of the CDR3: TGTGCCAGCAGCGACGACAGGGTGATGGACAATGAGCAGTTCTTC.

This chain joins TRBV4-1 and TRBJ2-1, with D possibly matching TRBD1 (5 bases). The CDR3 has 11 amino acids. V lost 8 bases and J lost 10, with 12 bases in between. The germline V gene has CDR1 MGHRA and CDR2 YSYEKL. The CDR3 region is CASGIDREQFF. The CDR3 nucleotides read TGCGCCAGCGGGATTGACAGAGAGCAGTTCTTC.

V usage is TRBV28 and J usage is TRBJ2-7, with D unclear. V was clipped by 3 bases and J by 2 bases, with 14 bases between them. CDR3 length: 15 amino acids. The germline V gene encodes CDR1 MDHEN and CDR2 SYDVKM. In DNA, the CDR3 is TGTGCCAGCAGTTTCCCTGGCGGCATTCCCTACGAGCAGTACTTC. Protein sequence: CASSFPGGIPYEQYF.

The chain combines TRBV12-1 with TRBJ1-1; no DNA check was done on the table's D call, TRBD1. TRBV12-1 is listed as a pseudogene. The CDR3 runs to 16 residues. The CDR3 sequence: CASSLRPDRDCTEAFF. Written as DNA, the CDR3 is TGTGCCAGCAGCCTTCGGCCGGACAGGGATTGCACTGAAGCTTTCTTT.

The V and J genes are TRBV6-5 and TRBJ2-2, with 9 positions matching TRBD1. The CDR3 is 14 amino acids. V lost 5 bases, J lost 6 bases, and 4 bases stayed unmatched. CDR1 MNHEY and CDR2 SVGAGI come from the germline V gene. DNA of the CDR3: TGTGCCAGCAGTCTAGGACAGGGGCCCGGGGAGCTGTTTTTT. Its protein product is CASSLGQGPGELFF.

The chain uses TRBV28 and TRBJ2-1, with 9 bases matching TRBD2. V lost 3 bases and J lost 3; bases outside the gene matches: 12. The CDR3 covers 18 residues. The germline CDR1 and CDR2 sequences are MDHEN and SYDVKM. In DNA, the CDR3 is TGTGCCAGCAGTTTGTCACTAGCGGGCTTAACTTACTACAATGAGCAGTTCTTC. Its protein product is CASSLSLAGLTYYNEQFF.

The chain combines TRBV7-9 with TRBJ2-1, with 7 bases that match TRBD2. The CDR3 totals 13 residues. CDR1 and CDR2 (germline): SEHNR, FQNEAQ (reference sequence). V lost 5 bases, J lost 10 bases, and 8 bases stayed unmatched. CDR3 sequence: CASSPGLVREQFF. The CDR3 coding sequence is TGTGCCAGCAGCCCAGGACTAGTTCGAGAGCAGTTCTTC.